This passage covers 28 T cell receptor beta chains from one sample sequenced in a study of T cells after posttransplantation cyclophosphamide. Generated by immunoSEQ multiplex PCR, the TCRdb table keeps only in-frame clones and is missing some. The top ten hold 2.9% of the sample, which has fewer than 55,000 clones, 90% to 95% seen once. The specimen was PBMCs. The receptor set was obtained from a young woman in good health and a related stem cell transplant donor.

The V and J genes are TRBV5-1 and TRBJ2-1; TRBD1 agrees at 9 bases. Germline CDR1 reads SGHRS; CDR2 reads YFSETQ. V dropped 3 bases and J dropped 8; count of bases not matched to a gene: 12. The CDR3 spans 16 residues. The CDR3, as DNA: TGCGCCAGCAGCTCCCCGGGACAGGGAAGGGAAGATGAGCAGTTCTTC. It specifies CASSSPGQGREDEQFF.

CDR3 coding DNA: TGTGCCAGCACTGCGGGTGAGACAGGGGGCGGTGTAAACACTGAAGCTTTCTTT. Its translation: CASTAGETGGGVNTEAFF. The V call is TRBV13, the J call TRBJ1-1; 10 positions match TRBD1. V trimming: 7 bases; J trimming: 2 bases; junction bases outside the gene matches: 16. Germline V lookup: CDR1 PRHDT, CDR2 FYEKMQ (reference sequence). The CDR3 runs 18 residues.

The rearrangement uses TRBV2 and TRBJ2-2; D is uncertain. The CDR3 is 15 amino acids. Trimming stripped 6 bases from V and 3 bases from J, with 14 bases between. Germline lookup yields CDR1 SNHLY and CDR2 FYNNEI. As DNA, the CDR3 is TGTGCCAGCAGCGACGAGAACGCGGACACCGGGGAGCTGTTTTTT. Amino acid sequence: CASSDENADTGELFF. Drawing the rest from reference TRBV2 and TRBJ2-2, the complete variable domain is EPEVTQTPSHQVTQMGQEVILRCVPISNHLYFYWYRQILGQKVEFLVSFYNNEISEKSEIFDDQFSVERPDGSNFTLKIRSTKLEDSAMYFCASSDENADTGELFFGEGSRLTVL.

The CDR3 is CASSPWRGGNTEAFF. CDR3 nucleotides: TGTGCCAGCAGCCCCTGGAGAGGAGGGAACACTGAAGCTTTCTTT. The chain uses TRBV9 and TRBJ1-1; D is undetermined. CDR3 size: 15 residues. V gave up 4 bases and J gave up 1 base, with 14 bases separating them. The germline CDR1 and CDR2 sequences are SGDLS and YYNGEE.

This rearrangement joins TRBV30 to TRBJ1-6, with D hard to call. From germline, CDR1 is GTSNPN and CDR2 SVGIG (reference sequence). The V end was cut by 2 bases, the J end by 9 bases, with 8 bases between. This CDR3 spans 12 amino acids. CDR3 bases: TGTGCCTGGAGTCTAGGAGGTTCACCCCTCCACTTT. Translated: CAWSLGGSPLHF.

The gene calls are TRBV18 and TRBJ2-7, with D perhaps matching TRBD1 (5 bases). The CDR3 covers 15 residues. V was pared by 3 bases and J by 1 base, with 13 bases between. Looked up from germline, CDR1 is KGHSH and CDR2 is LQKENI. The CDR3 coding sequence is TGTGCCAGCTCACCTACGCAGGGTGGATCCTACGAGCAGTACTTC. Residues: CASSPTQGGSYEQYF.

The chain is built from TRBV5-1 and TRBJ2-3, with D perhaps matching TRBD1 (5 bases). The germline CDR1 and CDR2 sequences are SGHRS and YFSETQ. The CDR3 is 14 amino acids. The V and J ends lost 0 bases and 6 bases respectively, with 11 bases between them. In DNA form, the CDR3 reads TGCGCCAGCAGCTTGGAAACAGGCAGGGATACGCAGTATTTT. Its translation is CASSLETGRDTQYF.

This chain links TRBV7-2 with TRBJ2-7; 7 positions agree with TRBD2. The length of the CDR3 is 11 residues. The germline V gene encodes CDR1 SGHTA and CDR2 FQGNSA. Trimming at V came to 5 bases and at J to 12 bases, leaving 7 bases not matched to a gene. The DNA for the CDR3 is TGTGCCAGCAGCCAGGGAGGGGCGGGGTACTTC. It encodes CASSQGGAGYF.

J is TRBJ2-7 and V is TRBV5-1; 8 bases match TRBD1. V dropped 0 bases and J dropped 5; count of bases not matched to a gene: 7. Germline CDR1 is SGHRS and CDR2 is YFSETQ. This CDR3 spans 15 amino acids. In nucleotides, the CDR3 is TGCGCCAGCAGCTTGGGGACAGGGTATGGGGACGAGCAGTACTTC. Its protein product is CASSLGTGYGDEQYF.

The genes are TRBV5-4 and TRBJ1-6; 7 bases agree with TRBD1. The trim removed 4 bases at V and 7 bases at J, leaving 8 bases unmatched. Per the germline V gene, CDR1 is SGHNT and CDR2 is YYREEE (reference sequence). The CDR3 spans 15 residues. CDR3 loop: CASSDQSQGNSPLHF. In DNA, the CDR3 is TGTGCCAGCAGCGACCAGTCACAGGGGAATTCACCCCTCCACTTT.

This CDR3 is CASSPELTANYGYTF. The CDR3 bases are TGCGCCAGCAGCCCGGAGTTGACAGCTAACTATGGCTACACCTTC. The chain carries TRBV5-1 and TRBJ1-2; tentative D call: TRBD1 (5 bases). This CDR3 is built from 15 residues. V dropped 4 bases and J dropped 0 bases, with 13 bases sitting between them. Germline loops: CDR1 SGHRS, CDR2 YFSETQ.

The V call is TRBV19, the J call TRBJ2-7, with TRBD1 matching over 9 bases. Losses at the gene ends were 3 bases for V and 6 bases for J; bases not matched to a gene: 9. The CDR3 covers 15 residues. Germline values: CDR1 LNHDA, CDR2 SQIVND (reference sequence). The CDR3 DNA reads TGTGCCAGTAGTATTGGGGGACAGGGTCCTGTCGAGCAGTACTTC. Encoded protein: CASSIGGQGPVEQYF.

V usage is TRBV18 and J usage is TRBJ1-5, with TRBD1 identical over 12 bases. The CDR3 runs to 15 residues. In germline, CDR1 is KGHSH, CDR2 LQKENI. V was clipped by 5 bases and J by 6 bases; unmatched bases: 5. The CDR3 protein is CASSGGQGASQPQHF. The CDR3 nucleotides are TGTGCCAGCTCAGGGGGACAGGGGGCTAGTCAGCCCCAGCATTTT.

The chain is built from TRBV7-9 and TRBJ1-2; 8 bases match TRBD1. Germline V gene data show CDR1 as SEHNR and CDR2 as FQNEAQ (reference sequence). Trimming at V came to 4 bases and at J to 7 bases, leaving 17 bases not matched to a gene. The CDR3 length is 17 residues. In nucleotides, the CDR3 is TGTGCCAGCAGCTCATCCCGCGGACAGGGACCTCTCGGTGGCTACACCTTC. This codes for CASSSSRGQGPLGGYTF.

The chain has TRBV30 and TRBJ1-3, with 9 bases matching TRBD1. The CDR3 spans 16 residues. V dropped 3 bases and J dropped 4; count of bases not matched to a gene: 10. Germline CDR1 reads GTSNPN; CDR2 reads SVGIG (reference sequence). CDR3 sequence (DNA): TGTGCCTGGAGGTGGAACAGGGGGCTAATCGGAAACACCATATATTTT. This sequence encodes CAWRWNRGLIGNTIYF. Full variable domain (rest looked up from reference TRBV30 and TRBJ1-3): SQTIHQWPATLVQPVGSPLSLECTVEGTSNPNLYWYRQAAGRGLQLLFYSVGIGQISSEVPQNLSASRPQDRQFILSSKKLLLSDSGFYLCAWRWNRGLIGNTIYFGEGSWLTVV.

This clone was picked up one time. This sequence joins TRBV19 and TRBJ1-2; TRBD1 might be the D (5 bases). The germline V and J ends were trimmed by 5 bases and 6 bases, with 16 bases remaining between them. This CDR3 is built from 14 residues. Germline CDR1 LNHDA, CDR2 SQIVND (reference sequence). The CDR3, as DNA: TGTGCCAGTAGTTTTGCGGGAGGGGAACATGGCTACACCTTC. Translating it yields CASSFAGGEHGYTF.

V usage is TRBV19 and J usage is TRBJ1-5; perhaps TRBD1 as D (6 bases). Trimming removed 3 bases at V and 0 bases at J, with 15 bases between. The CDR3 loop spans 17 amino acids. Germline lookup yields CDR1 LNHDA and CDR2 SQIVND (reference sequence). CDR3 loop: CASSMPGGSDSNQPQHF. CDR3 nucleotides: TGTGCCAGTAGTATGCCGGGGGGCTCCGATAGCAATCAGCCCCAGCATTTT.

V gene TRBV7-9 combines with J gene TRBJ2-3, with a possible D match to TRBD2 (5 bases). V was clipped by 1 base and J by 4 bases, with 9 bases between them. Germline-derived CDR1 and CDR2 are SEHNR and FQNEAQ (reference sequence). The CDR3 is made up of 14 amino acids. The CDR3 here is CASSLVSGSDTQYF. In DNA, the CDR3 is TGTGCCAGCAGCTTAGTTTCGGGGTCAGATACGCAGTATTTT.

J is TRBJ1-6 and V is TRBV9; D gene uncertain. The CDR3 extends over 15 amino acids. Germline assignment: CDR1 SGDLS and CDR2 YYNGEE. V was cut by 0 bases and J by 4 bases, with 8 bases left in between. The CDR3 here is CASSVGIVYNSPLHF. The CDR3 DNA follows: TGTGCCAGCAGCGTAGGTATCGTTTATAATTCACCCCTCCACTTT.

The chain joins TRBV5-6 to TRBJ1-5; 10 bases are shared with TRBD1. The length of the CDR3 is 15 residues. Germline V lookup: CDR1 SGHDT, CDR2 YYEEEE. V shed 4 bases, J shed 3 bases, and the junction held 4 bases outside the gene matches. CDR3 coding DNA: TGTGCCAGCAGCGCGGGACAGGGGTACAATCAGCCCCAGCATTTT. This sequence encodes CASSAGQGYNQPQHF.

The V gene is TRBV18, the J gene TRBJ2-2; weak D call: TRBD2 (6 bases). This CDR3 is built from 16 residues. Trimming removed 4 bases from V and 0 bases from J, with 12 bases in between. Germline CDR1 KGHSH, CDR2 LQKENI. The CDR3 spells CASSLGTAPNTGELFF. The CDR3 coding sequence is TGTGCCAGCTCACTCGGGACTGCCCCGAACACCGGGGAGCTGTTTTTT.

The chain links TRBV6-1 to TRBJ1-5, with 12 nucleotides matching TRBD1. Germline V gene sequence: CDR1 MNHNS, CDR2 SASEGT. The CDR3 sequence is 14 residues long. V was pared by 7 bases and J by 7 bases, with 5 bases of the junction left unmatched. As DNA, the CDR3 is TGTGCCAGCATTAGGGACAGGGGGCACCAGCCCCAGCATTTT. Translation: CASIRDRGHQPQHF.

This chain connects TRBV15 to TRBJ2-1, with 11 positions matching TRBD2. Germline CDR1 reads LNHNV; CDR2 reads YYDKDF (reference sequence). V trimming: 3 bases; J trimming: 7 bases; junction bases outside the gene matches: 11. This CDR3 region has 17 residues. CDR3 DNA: TGTGCCACCAGCAGGGGTCCCCCTAGCGGGGGGTGGAATGAGCAGTTCTTC. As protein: CATSRGPPSGGWNEQFF.

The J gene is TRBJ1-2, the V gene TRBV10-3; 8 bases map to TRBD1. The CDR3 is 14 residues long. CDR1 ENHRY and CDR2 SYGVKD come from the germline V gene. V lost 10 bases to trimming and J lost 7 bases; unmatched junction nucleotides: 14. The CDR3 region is CASSVRGRVSGYTF. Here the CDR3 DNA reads TGTGCCAGCTCCGTCAGGGGGCGTGTTTCTGGCTACACCTTC.

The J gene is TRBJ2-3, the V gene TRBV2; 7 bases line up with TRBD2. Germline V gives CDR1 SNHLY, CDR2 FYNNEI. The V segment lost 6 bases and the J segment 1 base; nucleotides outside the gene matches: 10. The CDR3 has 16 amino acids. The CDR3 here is CASSRSLAAGTDTQYF. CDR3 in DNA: TGTGCCAGCAGCAGGTCTCTAGCGGCCGGCACAGATACGCAGTATTTT.

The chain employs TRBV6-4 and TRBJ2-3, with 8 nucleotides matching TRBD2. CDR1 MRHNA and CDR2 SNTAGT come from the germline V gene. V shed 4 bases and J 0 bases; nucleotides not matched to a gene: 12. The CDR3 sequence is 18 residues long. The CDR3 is CASSGGAGGPSSTDTQYF. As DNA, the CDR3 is TGTGCCAGCAGTGGTGGTGCGGGGGGCCCGTCTAGCACAGATACGCAGTATTTT.

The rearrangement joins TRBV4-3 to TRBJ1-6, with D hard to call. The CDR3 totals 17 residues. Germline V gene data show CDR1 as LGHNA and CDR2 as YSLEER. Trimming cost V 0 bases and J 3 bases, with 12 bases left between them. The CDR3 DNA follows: TGCGCCAGCAGCCAAGATCCGGCGCAGGACTATAATTCACCCCTCCACTTT. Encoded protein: CASSQDPAQDYNSPLHF.

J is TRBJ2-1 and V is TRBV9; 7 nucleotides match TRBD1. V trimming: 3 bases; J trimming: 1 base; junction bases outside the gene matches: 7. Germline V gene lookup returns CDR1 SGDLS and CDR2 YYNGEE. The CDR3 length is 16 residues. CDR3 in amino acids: CASSARTGLSYNEQFF. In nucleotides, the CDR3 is TGTGCCAGCAGCGCCCGGACAGGTCTATCCTACAATGAGCAGTTCTTC.